Described below is a single T cell receptor beta chain sequence and its context. Its specificity is unknown. Generated by immunoSEQ multiplex PCR, the TCRdb table keeps only in-frame clones and is missing some. The table has roughly 250,000 clones, approximately 86% seen once. After removal of 0 bases from V and 7 bases from J, the junction contained 15 bases not matched to a gene. This CDR3 has 18 amino acids. Per the germline V gene, CDR1 is SGDLS and CDR2 is YYNGEE. The data are from a study of cytomegalovirus exposure and HLA in healthy donors. Overall study findings and caveats: There were some public TCRs occurring in many donors, but most TCR sequences were rare.

This TCR was sampled from a woman younger than 45 in good health and CMV-seropositive. The chain employs TRBV9 and TRBJ2-1, with 8 bases aligning to TRBD2. The sample comprised PBMCs. DNA for the CDR3: TGTGCCAGCAGCGTAGTTGATTCGGGCGGGAGGTCGCGGAATGAGCAGTTCTTC. Protein product: CASSVVDSGGRSRNEQFF.